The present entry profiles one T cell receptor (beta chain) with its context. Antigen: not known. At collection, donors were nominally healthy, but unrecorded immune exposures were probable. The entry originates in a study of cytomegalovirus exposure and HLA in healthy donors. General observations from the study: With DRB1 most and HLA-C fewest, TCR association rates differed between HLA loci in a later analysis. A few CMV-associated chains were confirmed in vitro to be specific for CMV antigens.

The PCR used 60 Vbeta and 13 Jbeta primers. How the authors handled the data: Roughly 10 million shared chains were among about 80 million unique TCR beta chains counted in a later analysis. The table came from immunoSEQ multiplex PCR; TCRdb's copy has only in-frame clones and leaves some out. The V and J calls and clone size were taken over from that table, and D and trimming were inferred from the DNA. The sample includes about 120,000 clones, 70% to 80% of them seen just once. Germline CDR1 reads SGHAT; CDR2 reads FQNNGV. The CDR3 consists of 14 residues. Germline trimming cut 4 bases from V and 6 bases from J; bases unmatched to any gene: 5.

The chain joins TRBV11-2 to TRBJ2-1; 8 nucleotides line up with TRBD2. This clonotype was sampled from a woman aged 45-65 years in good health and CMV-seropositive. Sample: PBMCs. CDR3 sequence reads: CASSSSGGGNEQFF. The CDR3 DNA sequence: TGTGCCAGCAGCTCCTCGGGGGGGGGCAATGAGCAGTTCTTC.